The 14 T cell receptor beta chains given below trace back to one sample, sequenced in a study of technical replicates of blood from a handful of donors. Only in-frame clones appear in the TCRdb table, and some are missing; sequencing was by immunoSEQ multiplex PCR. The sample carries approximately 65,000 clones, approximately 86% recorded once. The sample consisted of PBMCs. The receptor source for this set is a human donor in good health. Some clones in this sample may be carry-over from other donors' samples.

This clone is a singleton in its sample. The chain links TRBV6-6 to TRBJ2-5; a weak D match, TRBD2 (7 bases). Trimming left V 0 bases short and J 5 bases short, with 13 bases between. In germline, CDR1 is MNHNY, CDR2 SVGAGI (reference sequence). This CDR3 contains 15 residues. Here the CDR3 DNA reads TGTGCCAGCAGTTACTCTCGGGGGGCACGGGAGACCCAGTACTTC. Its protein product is CASSYSRGARETQYF.

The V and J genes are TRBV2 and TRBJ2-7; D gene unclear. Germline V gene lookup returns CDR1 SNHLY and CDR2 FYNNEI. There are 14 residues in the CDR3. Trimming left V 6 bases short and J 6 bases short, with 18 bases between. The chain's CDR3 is CASSFLETLLEQYF. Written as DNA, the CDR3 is TGTGCCAGCAGCTTCCTCGAAACTCTCCTCGAGCAGTACTTC.

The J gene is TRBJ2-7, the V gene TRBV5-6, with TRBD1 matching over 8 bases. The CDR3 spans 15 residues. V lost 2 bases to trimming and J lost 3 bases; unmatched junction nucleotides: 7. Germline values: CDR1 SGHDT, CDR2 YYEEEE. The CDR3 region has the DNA TGTGCCAGCAGCTTTGAGGGCACAGGGGGCTACGAGCAGTACTTC. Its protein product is CASSFEGTGGYEQYF.

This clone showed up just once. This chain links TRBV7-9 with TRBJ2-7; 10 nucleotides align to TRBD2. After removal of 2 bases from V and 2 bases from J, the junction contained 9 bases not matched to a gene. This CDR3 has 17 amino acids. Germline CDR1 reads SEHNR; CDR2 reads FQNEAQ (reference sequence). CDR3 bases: TGTGCCAGCAGCTTACTAGCGGGGGTGCCCAAGGCCTACGAGCAGTACTTC. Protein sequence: CASSLLAGVPKAYEQYF.

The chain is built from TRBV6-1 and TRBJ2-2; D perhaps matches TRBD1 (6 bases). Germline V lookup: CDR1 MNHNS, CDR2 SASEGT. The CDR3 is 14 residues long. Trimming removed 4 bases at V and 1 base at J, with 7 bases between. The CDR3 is CASSVTGNTGELFF. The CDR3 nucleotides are TGTGCCAGCAGTGTGACAGGGAACACCGGGGAGCTGTTTTTT.

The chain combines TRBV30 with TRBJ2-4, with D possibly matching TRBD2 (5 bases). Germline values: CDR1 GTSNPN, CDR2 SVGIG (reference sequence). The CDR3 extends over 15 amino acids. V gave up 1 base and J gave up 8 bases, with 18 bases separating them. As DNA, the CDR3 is TGTGCCTGGAGTGAGGGTGGAGCGGCCCCTGACATTCAGTACTTC. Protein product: CAWSEGGAAPDIQYF.

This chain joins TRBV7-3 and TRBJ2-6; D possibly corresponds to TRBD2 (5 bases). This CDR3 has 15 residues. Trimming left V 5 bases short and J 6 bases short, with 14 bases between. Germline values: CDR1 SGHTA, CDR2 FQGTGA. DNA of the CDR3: TGTGCCAGCAGCCCAGGACTGGCGGCGGCCAACGTCCTGACTTTC. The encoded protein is CASSPGLAAANVLTF.

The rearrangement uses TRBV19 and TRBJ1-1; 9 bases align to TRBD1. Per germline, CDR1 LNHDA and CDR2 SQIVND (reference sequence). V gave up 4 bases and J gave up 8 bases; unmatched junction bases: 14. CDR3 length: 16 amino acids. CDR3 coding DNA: TGTGCCAGTAGTACCTCCCGGACAGGGGCTCTATCCGAAGCTTTCTTT. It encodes CASSTSRTGALSEAFF.

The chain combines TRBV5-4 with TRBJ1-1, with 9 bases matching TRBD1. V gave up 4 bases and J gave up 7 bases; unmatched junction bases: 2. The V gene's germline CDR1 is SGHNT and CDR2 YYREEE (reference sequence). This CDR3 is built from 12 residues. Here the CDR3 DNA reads TGTGCCAGCAGCCGACAGGGGGTTGAAGCTTTCTTT. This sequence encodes CASSRQGVEAFF.

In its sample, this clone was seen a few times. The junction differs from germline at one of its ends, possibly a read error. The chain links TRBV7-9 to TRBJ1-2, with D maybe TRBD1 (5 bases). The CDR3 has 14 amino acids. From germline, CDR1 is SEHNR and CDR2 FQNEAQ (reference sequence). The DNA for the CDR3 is TGTGCCAGCACCTTATCAGGGATTAACTATGGCTACACCTTC. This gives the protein CASTLSGINYGYTF.

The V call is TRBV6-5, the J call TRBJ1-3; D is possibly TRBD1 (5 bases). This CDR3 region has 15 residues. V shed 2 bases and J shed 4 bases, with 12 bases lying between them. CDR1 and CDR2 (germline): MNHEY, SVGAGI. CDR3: CASSYGRGFGNTIYF. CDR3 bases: TGTGCCAGCAGTTACGGGCGGGGGTTCGGAAACACCATATATTTT.

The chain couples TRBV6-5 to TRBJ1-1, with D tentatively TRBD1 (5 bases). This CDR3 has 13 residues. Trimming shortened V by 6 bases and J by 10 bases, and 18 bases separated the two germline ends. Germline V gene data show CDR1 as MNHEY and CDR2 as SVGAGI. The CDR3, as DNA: TGTGCCAGCAGGCTACAGGTAGATGGGGCAGCTTTCTTT. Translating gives CASRLQVDGAAFF.

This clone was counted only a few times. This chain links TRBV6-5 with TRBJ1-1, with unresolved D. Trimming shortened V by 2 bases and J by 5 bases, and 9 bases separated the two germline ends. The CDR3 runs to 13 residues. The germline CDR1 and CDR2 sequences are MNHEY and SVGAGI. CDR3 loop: CASSYGGVTEAFF. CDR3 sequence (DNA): TGTGCCAGCAGTTACGGAGGCGTAACTGAAGCTTTCTTT.

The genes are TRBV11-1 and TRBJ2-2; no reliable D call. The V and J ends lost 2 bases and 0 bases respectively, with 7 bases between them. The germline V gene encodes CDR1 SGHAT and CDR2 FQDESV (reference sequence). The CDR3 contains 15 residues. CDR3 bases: TGTGCCAGCAGCTTAAGAGGCTCGAACACCGGGGAGCTGTTTTTT. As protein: CASSLRGSNTGELFF.